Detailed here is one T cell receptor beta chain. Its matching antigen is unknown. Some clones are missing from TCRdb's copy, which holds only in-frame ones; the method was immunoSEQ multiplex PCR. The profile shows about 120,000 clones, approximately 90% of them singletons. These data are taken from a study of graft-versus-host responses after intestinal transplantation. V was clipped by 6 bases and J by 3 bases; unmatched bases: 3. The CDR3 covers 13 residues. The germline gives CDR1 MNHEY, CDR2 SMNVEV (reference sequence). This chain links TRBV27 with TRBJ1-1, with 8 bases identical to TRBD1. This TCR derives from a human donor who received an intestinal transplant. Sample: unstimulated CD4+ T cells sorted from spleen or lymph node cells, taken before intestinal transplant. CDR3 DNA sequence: TGTGCCAGCAGCCTACAGGGGGACACTGAAGCTTTCTTT. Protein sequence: CASSLQGDTEAFF.